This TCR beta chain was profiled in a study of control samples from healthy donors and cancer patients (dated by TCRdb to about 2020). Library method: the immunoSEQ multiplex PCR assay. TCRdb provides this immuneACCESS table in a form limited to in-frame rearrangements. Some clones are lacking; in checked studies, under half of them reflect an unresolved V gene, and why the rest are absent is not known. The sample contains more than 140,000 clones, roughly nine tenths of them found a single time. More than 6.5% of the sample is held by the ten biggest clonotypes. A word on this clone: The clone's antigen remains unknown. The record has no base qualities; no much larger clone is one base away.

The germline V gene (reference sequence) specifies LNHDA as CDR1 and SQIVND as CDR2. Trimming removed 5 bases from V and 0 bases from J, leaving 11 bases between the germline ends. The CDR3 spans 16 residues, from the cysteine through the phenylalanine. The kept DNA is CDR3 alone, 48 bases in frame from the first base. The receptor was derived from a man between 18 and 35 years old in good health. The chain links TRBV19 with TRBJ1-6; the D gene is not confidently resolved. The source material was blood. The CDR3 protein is CASSLGRSSYNSPLHF. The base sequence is TGTGCCAGTAGTTTGGGGAGAAGCTCCTATAATTCACCCCTCCACTTT.